This TCR beta chain was sequenced for a study of blood T cell repertoires in COVID-19. At the level of the study: COVID-19 samples collected from the United States, Italy and Spain covered acute and convalescent phases. PBMCs, B-cell-depleted T cells, or T cells provided the cDNA or gDNA that made up the material.

Per the authors' pipeline: Nucleated cell number was recorded as an estimate derived from reference gene primer amplification. Profiled with immunoSEQ multiplex PCR; TCRdb holds only in-frame clones, not every one. Clone size and V and J calls were adopted from that table, with D and trimming inferred from the DNA. The sample consists of fewer than 200,000 clones, roughly 82% of them appearing once. V was trimmed by 4 bases and J by 0 bases, leaving 16 bases between them. This CDR3 region has 17 residues. The germline CDR1 and CDR2 sequences are LNHDA and SQIVND (reference sequence). The sequence was collected from a woman in her thirties or forties with COVID-19, enrolled during active disease. This sequence joins TRBV19 and TRBJ1-3; D remains unclear. Sequencing was done on a sample of peripheral blood. CDR3 in DNA: TGTGCCAGTAGTACCCTCGGAGGACGGAGCTCTGGAAACACCATATATTTT. It encodes CASSTLGGRSSGNTIYF.